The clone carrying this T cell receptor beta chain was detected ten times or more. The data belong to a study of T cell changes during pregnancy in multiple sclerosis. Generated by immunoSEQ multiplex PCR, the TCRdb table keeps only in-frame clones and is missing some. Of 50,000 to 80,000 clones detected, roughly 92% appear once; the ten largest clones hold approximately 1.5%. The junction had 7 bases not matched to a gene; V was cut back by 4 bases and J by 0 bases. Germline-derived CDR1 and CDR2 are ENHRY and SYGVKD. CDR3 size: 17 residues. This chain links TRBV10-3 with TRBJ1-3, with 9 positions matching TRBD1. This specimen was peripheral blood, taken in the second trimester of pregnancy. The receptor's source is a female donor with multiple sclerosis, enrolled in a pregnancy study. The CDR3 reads CAISVGTGKVSGNTIYF. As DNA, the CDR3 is TGTGCCATCAGTGTCGGGACAGGGAAAGTCTCTGGAAACACCATATATTTT.